This T cell receptor beta chain was obtained from a study of T cells in Graves' hyperthyroidism and ophthalmopathy. Study at large: Peripheral blood was taken when the disease was first diagnosed, before any treatment began. Study-level results: Researchers found most expanded thyroid clonotypes above 0.001 in blood as well.

Per the germline V gene, CDR1 is LNHNV and CDR2 is YYDKDF (reference sequence). This CDR3 is 14 amino acids long. Trimming cost V 1 base and J 5 bases, with 8 bases left between them. Amplification of TCR beta CDR3 regions used RNA as the template. A set of HTBI primers served as the primers for a first-round RT-PCR of the TCR CDR3. Using its own MiXCR run on the multiplex PCR reads, TCRdb lists one record per CDR3 protein. The sample includes hundreds of thousands of distinct CDR3 sequences, about 15% seen only once; the top ten take approximately 15%. For this clonotype: Its target is unknown.

Lactation, pregnancy, other autoimmune disease or uncontrolled infection excluded patients. Fresh 10 ml peripheral blood yielded PBMCs. This sequence originates from a woman aged 18-29 years with Graves' ophthalmopathy. Sequencing was done on a sample of blood. The chain employs TRBV15 and TRBJ2-2; D not certain. CDR3 in DNA: TGTGCCACCAGCAGAGTCCCCCTTACCGGGGAGCTGTTTTTT. Translating it yields CATSRVPLTGELFF.